This entry is about one TCR beta chain. The germline CDR1 and CDR2 sequences are LGHNA and YNFKEQ. V lost 0 bases and J 0 bases, leaving 9 bases between the germline ends. The CDR3 sequence is 16 residues long. Constant-region reverse primers amplified full-length variable regions, followed by semi-nested Nested Universal Primer A PCR. TCRdb reprocessed the 5' RACE reads with MiXCR, giving one entry per CDR3 protein. The repertoire consists of 35,000 to 50,000 distinct CDR3 sequences, with approximately 22% occurring once and the leading ten covering just over 4%. Tregs were sorted as CD4+CD25+CD127-/low cells.

The V call is TRBV4-2, the J call TRBJ2-1, with D perhaps matching TRBD2 (6 bases). The TCR sequence derives from a female donor with breast cancer. Material: Tregs sorted from blood. The CDR3 region has the DNA TGTGCCAGCAGCCAAGAAGGGAGGAGCTCCTACAATGAGCAGTTCTTC. Residues: CASSQEGRSSYNEQFF.